This T cell receptor beta chain was captured by sequencing in a study of T-cell memory formation after mild COVID-19. Germline values: CDR1 MNHEY, CDR2 SVGAGI. The CDR3 is 15 amino acids. V gave up 6 bases and J gave up 2 bases, with 17 bases separating them. Amplification by 5'RACE using constant-segment primers produced TCR alpha and TCR beta cDNA libraries that carried sample barcodes and UMIs. TCRdb re-derived calls from the 5' RACE reads in MiXCR, one entry per CDR3 protein. This table has around 320,000 distinct CDR3 sequences, 25% to 30% appearing once. The sequence was obtained from an adult woman who had mild COVID-19 (a few samples of this study predate the infection). Cell type and time point are not known. V usage is TRBV6-5 and J usage is TRBJ2-7; D uncertain. The sequenced sample was PBMCs or a T cell subset sorted from them (not recorded which). CDR3 amino acids: CASSPGILGPYEQYF. The DNA of the CDR3 is TGTGCCAGCAGCCCCGGCATTCTAGGACCCTACGAGCAGTACTTC.